The TCR beta chain under discussion was sequenced for a study of T cell responses to AZD1222 COVID-19 vaccine. The table came from immunoSEQ multiplex PCR; TCRdb's copy has only in-frame clones and leaves some out. The sample has approximately 190,000 clones; more than 75% are singletons. This clone was picked up one time. Its antigen is still unknown. This CDR3 contains 16 residues. Germline CDR1 SGHVS, CDR2 FQNEAQ. V gave up 2 bases and J gave up 6 bases; unmatched junction bases: 9. Study-level findings and limits: Baseline testing showed seropositivity in only a handful of AZD1222 recipients. Across spike, vaccine-associated CD4 TCRs were found, dominant at 160-218 and 743-854. In the spike-specific TCR repertoire, nearly half reportedly target unmutated variant regions.

The V gene is TRBV7-8, the J gene TRBJ2-2, with 7 nucleotides matching TRBD2. This specimen consisted of peripheral blood, obtained on day 0 of AZD1222 vaccination. This clonotype originated in an adult in good health. DNA of the CDR3: TGTGCCAGCAGCTTATCTGCGGGAGTGTTCGCCGGGGAGCTGTTTTTT. This codes for CASSLSAGVFAGELFF.